The T cell receptor (beta chain) under discussion was sequenced for a study of blood T cell repertoires in COVID-19. The sample holds one count of this clone. Among Cohort 3 donors, those recovered had two negative PCRs, clearance, or symptom resolution. The CDR3 runs to 17 residues. Trimming took 4 bases from V and 0 from J; bases not matched to a gene: 8. The germline V gene has CDR1 SGHNT and CDR2 YYREEE (reference sequence). Some clones are missing from TCRdb's copy, which holds only in-frame ones; the method was immunoSEQ multiplex PCR. The sample gives 200,000 or so clones, around 89% of which show up once; around 2.7% is in the top ten.

The sequenced material came from PBMCs or T cells enriched from blood (not recorded which). This clonotype was obtained from a woman in her twenties or thirties who had recovered from COVID-19. This chain links TRBV5-4 with TRBJ1-1, with TRBD1 matching over 11 bases. CDR3 region: CASSPDRGPSVNTEAFF. The CDR3 DNA sequence: TGTGCCAGCAGCCCGGACAGGGGGCCTTCTGTGAACACTGAAGCTTTCTTT. Drawing the rest from reference TRBV5-4 and TRBJ1-1, the complete variable domain is ETGVTQSPTHLIKTRGQQVTLRCSSQSGHNTVSWYQQALGQGPQFIFQYYREEENGRGNFPPRFSGLQFPNYSSELNVNALELDDSALYLCASSPDRGPSVNTEAFFGQGTRLTVV.